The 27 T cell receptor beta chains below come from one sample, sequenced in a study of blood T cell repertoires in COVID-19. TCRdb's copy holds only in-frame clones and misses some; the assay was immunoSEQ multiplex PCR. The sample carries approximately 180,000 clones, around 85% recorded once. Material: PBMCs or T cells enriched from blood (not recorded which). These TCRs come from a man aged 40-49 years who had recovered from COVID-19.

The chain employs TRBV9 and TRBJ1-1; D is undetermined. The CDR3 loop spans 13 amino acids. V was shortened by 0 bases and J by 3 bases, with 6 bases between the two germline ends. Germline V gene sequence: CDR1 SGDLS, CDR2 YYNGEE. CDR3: CASSVALDTEAFF. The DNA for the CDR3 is TGTGCCAGCAGCGTAGCTTTAGACACTGAAGCTTTCTTT. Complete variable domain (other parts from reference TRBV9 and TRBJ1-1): DSGVTQTPKHLITATGQRVTLRCSPRSGDLSVYWYQQSLDQGLQFLIQYYNGEERAKGNILERFSAQQFPDLHSELNLSSLELGDSALYFCASSVALDTEAFFGQGTRLTVV.

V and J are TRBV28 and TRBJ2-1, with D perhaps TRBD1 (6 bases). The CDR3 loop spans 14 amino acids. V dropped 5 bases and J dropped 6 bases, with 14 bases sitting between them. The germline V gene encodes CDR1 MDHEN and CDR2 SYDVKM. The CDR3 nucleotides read TGTGCCAGCAGTGATTTTACAGGGTTCAATGAGCAGTTCTTC. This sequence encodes CASSDFTGFNEQFF.

The CDR3: CASSEGDRATEAFF. The DNA for the CDR3 is TGTGCCAGCAGTGAGGGGGACAGGGCCACTGAAGCTTTCTTT. This chain joins TRBV6-1 and TRBJ1-1; 9 nucleotides agree with TRBD1. With V trimmed by 3 bases and J by 4 bases, 3 bases remained unmatched. This CDR3 spans 14 amino acids. CDR1 is MNHNS and CDR2 is SASEGT in the germline V gene.

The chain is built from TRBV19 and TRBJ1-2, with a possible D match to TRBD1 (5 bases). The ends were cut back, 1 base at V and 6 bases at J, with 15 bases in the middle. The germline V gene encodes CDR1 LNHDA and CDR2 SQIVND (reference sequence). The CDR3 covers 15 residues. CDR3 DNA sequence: TGTGCCAGTAGTATAGCCCCGCCAGGGCTGAATGGCTACACCTTC. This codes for CASSIAPPGLNGYTF.

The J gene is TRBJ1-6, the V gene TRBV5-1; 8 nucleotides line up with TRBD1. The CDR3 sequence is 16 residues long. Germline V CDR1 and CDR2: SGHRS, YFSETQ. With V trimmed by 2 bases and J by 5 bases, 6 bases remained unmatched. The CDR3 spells CASSLKDRANNSPLHF. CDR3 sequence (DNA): TGCGCCAGCAGCTTAAAGGACAGGGCCAATAATTCACCCCTCCACTTT.

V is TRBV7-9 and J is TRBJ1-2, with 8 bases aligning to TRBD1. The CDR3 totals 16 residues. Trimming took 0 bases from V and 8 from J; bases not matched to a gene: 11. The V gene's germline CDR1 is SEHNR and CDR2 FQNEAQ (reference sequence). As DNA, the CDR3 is TGTGCCAGCAGCTTAGCGTCAGGTCGGACAGGGAGCGGCTACACCTTC. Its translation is CASSLASGRTGSGYTF.

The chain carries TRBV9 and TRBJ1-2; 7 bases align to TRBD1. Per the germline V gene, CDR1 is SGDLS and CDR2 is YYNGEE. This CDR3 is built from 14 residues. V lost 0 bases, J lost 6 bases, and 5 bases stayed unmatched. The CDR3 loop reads CASSVDDRDNGYTF. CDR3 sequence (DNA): TGTGCCAGCAGCGTAGATGACAGGGATAATGGCTACACCTTC.

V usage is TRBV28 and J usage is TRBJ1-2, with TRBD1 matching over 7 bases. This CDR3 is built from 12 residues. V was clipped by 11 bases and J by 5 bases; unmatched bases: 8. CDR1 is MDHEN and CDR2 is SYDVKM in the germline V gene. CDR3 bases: TGTGCCCTCCGGACAGGACCTTATGGCTACACCTTC. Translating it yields CALRTGPYGYTF.

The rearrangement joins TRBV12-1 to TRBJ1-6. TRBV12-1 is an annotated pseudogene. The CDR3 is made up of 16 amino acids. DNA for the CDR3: TGTGCCAGCAGCCCCGCGGGGGGCCGGGATAATTCACCCCTCCACTTT. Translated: CASSPAGGRDNSPLHF.

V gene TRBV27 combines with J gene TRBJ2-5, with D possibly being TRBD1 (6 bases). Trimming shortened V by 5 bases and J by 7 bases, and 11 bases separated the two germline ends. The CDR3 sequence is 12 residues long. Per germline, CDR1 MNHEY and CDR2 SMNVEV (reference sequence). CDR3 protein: CASSQTGLTQYF. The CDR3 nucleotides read TGTGCCAGCAGTCAGACAGGTCTGACCCAGTACTTC.

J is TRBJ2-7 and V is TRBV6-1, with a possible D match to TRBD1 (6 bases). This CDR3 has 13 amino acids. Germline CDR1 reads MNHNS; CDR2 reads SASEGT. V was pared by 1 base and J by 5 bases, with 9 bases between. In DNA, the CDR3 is TGTGCCAGCAGTGAAGGCAGGGGCGACGAGCAGTACTTC. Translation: CASSEGRGDEQYF.

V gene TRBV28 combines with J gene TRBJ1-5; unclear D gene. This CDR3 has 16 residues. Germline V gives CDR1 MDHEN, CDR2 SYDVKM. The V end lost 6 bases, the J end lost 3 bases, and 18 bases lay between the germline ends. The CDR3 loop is CASSPTRDGPNQPQHF. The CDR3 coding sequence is TGTGCCAGCAGCCCGACCCGTGATGGGCCCAATCAGCCCCAGCATTTT. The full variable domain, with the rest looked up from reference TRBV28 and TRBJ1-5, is DVKVTQSSRYLVKRTGEKVFLECVQDMDHENMFWYRQDPGLGLRLIYFSYDVKMKEKGDIPEGYSVSREKKERFSLILESASTNQTSMYLCASSPTRDGPNQPQHFGDGTRLSIL.

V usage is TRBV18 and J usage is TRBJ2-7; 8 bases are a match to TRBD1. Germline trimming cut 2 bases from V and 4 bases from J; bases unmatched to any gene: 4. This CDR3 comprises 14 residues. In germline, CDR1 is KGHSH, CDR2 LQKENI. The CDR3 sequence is CASSPGQGRYEQYF. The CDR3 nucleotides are TGTGCCAGCTCACCAGGACAGGGACGGTACGAGCAGTACTTC.

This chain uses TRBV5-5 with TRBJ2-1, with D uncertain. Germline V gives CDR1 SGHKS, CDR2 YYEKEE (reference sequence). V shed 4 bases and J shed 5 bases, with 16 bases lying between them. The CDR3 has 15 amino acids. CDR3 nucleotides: TGTGCCAGCAGCCATGGCACAGCCGACCACAATGAGCAGTTCTTC. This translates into CASSHGTADHNEQFF.

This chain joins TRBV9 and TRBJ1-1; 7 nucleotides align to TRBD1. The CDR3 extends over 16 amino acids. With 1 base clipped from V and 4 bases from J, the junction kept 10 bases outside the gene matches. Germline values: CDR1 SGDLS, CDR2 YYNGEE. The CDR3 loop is CASSVSQGRSSTEAFF. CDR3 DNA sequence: TGTGCCAGCAGCGTATCACAGGGGAGGAGTAGCACTGAAGCTTTCTTT.

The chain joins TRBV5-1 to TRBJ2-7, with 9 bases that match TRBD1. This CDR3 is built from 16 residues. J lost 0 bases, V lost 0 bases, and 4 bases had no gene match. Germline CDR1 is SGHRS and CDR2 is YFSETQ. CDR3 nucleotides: TGCGCCAGCAGCTTGGAGAGACAGGGGGGCTCCTACGAGCAGTACTTC. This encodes CASSLERQGGSYEQYF.

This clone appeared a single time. This CDR3 reads CASSPTGSNQPQHF. CDR3 DNA sequence: TGCGCCAGCAGCCCGACAGGAAGCAATCAGCCCCAGCATTTT. The chain joins TRBV5-1 to TRBJ1-5, with a tentative D call TRBD1 (6 bases). The CDR3 has 14 amino acids. CDR1 SGHRS and CDR2 YFSETQ come from the germline V gene. The V and J ends lost 4 bases and 1 base respectively, with 9 bases between them.

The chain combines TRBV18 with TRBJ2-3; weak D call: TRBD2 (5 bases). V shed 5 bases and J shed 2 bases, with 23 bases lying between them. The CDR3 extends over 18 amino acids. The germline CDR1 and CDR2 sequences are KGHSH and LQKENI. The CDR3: CASSITRSLSTDTDTQYF. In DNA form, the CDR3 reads TGTGCCAGCTCAATAACTAGGAGTCTGTCTACCGACACAGATACGCAGTATTTT.

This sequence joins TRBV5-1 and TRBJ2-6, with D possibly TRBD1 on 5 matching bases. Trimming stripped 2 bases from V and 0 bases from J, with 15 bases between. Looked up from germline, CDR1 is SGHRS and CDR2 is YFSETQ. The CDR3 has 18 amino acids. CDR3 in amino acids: CASSLSSVQGSGANVLTF. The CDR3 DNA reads TGCGCCAGCAGCTTAAGCTCTGTCCAGGGCTCTGGGGCCAACGTCCTGACTTTC.

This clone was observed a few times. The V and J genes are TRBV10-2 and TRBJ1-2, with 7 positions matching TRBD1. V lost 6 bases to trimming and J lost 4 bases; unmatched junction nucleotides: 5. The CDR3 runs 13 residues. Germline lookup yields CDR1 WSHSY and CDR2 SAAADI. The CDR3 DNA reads TGCGCCAGCAGGGGACAGCTAGGCTATGGCTACACCTTC. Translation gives CASRGQLGYGYTF.

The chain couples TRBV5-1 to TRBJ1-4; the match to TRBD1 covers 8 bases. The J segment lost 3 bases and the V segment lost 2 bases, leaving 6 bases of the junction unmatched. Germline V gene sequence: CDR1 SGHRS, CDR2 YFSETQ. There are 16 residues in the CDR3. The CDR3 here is CASSFSQGASNEKLFF. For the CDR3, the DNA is TGCGCCAGCAGCTTTAGTCAGGGGGCGTCTAATGAAAAACTGTTTTTT.

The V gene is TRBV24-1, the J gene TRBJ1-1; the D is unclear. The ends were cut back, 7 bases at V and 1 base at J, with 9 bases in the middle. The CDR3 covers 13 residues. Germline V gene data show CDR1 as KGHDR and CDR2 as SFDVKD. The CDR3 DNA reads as TGTGCCACCAGCCTCAGTTGGAACACTGAAGCTTTCTTT. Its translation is CATSLSWNTEAFF.

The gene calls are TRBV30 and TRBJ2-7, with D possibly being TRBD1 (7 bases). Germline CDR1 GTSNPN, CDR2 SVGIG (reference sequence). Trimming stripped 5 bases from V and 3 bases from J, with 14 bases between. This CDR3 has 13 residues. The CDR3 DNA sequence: TGTGCCTGGCGGGCAGGGGGGTTCTACGAGCAGTACTTC. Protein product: CAWRAGGFYEQYF.

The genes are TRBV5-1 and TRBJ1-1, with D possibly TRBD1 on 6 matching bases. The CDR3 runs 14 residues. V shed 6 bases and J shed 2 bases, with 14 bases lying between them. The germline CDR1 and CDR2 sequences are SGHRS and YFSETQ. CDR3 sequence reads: CASTLGAGNTEAFF. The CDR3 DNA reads TGCGCCAGCACCCTGGGGGCAGGAAACACTGAAGCTTTCTTT.

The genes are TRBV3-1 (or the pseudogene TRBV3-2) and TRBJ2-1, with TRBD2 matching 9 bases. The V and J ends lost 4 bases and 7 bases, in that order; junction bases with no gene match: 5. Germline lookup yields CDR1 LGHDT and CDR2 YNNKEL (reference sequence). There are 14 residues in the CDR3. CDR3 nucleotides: TGTGCCAGCAGCCGGGGACTAGCAGGGAATGAGCAGTTCTTC. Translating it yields CASSRGLAGNEQFF.

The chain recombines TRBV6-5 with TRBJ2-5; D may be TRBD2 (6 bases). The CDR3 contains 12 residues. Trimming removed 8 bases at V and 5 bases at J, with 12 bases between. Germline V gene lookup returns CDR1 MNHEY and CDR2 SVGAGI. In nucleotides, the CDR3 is TGTGCCAGCCAGGATGGGGGGGAGACCCAGTACTTC. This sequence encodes CASQDGGETQYF.

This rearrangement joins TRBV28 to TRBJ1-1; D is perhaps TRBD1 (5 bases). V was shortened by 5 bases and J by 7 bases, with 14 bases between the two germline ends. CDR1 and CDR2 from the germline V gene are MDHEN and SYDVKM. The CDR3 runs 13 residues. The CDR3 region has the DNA TGTGCCAGCAGTGACACCAGGGCCGGTGAAGCTTTCTTT. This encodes CASSDTRAGEAFF.